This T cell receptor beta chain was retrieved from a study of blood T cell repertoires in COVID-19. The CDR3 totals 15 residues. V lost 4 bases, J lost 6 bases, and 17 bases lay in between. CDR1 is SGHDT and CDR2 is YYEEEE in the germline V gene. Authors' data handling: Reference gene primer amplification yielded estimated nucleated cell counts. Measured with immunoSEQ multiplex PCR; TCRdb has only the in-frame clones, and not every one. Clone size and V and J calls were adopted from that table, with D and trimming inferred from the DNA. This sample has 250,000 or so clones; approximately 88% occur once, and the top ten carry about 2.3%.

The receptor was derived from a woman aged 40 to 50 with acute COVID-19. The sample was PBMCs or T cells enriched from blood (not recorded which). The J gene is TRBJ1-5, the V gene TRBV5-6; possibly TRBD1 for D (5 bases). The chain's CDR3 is CASSLKGWMGQPQHF. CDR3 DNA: TGTGCCAGCAGCCTGAAGGGGTGGATGGGTCAGCCCCAGCATTTT.